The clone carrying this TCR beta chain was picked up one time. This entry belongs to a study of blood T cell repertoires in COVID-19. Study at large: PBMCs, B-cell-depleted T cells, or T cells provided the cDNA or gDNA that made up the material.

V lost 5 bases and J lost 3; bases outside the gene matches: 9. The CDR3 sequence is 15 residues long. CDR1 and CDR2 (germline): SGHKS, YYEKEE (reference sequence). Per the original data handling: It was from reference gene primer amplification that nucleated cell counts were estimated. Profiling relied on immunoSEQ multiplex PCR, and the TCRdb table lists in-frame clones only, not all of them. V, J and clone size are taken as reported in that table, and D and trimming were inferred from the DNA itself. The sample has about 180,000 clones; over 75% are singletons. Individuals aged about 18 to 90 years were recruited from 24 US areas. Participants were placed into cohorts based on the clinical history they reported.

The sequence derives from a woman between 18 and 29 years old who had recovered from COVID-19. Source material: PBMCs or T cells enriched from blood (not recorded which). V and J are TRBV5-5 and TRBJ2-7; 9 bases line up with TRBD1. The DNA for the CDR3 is TGTGCCAGCAGAGACACAGGGGGCGTTCGCTACGAGCAGTACTTC. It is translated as CASRDTGGVRYEQYF. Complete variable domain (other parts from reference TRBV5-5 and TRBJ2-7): DAGVTQSPTHLIKTRGQQVTLRCSPISGHKSVSWYQQVLGQGPQFIFQYYEKEERGRGNFPDRFSARQFPNYSSELNVNALLLGDSALYLCASRDTGGVRYEQYFGPGTRLTVT.